This T cell receptor (beta chain) was sequenced in a study of blood T cell repertoires in COVID-19. In the study overall: The United States, Italy and Spain provided the acute and convalescent COVID-19 samples. PBMCs, B-cell-depleted T cells, or T cells provided the cDNA or gDNA that made up the material.

In this sample, this clone turned up many times. Original analysis: Cell counts per sample came from amplifying reference gene primers. The assay was immunoSEQ multiplex PCR, and TCRdb's table has in-frame clones only and misses some. That table gives V, J and clone size, and the DNA gave D and trimming. The sample contains roughly 160,000 clones, 74% of which appear only once. The sample taken for sequencing was peripheral blood. This sequence was found in an elderly woman with acute or convalescent COVID-19.

CDR3 sequence: CASSNNEQFF. In DNA form, the CDR3 reads TGTGCCAGCAGCAACAATGAGCAGTTCTTC. This chain joins TRBV2 and TRBJ2-1, with D uncertain. The germline V gene encodes CDR1 SNHLY and CDR2 FYNNEI. The CDR3 runs to 10 residues. The germline V and J ends were trimmed by 6 bases and 5 bases, with 2 bases remaining between them.